The present entry profiles one T cell receptor beta chain with its context. Its antigen is unknown. Although they were nominally healthy when sampled, donors likely had unrecorded immune exposures. PCR employed 60 Vbeta and 13 Jbeta primers. Assay: immunoSEQ multiplex PCR; the TCRdb copy retains only in-frame clones and omits some. The sample table includes about 49,000 clones. The sample comes from a study of cytomegalovirus exposure and HLA in healthy donors. Overall study: Genotyping showed roughly 86% of over 350 donors falling in the Caucasian-associated ancestry cluster.

Study results and limitations: Association of a missense DCLRE1C variant with TCR beta V- and J-gene trimming was reported in a later analysis. The study designated roughly 150 TCR beta chains cytomegalovirus-associated.

The J segment lost 7 bases and the V segment lost 7 bases, leaving 5 bases of the junction unmatched. The germline V gene encodes CDR1 MNHNS and CDR2 SASEGT. This CDR3 has 12 residues. This sequence originates from a young man in good health and CMV-seropositive. The chain carries TRBV6-1 and TRBJ1-1; 8 bases are shared with TRBD1. Sequences were obtained from PBMCs. The DNA of the CDR3 is TGTGCCAGCATTGGACAGGGAATTGAAGCTTTCTTT. The encoded protein is CASIGQGIEAFF.